This T cell receptor (beta chain) was identified in a study of PD-L1 blockade in urothelial cancer. At the level of the study: Anywhere from 0 to 3 prior chemotherapy regimens had been received by patients. Analysis of the blood was performed 3 weeks (second dose) and 6 weeks after treatment start.

Pretreatment sampling and on-treatment sampling together yielded between 1 and 8 samples for each patient. Points on this clone: Its antigen is not known.

This table comes from immunoSEQ multiplex PCR, and its TCRdb copy is limited to in-frame clones, with some not included. The sample shows about 84,000 clones, roughly 87% of them seen only once. Overall study findings and caveats: Below-median blood TCR clonality before treatment forecast better survival.

The sequencing used PBMCs, collected around atezolizumab (anti-PD-L1) treatment. The TCR was taken from a man in his sixties or seventies with urothelial cancer.

The DNA for the CDR3 is TGTGCCAGCAGCTCCGGGACTAGTAAATTGTATTTT. The encoded protein is CASSSGTSKLYF. This sequence joins TRBV7-2 and TRBJ2-3; 8 positions match TRBD2. J gave up 14 bases and V 4 bases, and 8 bases lay outside the gene matches. This CDR3 is 12 amino acids long. The germline V gene encodes CDR1 SGHTA and CDR2 FQGNSA.